This TCR beta chain was identified in a study of blood T cell repertoires in COVID-19. Study at large: Material from acute and convalescent COVID-19 was sourced from the United States, Italy and Spain. Nucleic acid was either cDNA or gDNA, and it came from T cells, B-cell-depleted T cells, or PBMCs.

Original handling: By means of reference gene primer amplification, nucleated cell counts were estimated. This table comes from immunoSEQ multiplex PCR, and its TCRdb copy is limited to in-frame clones, with some not included. The V and J calls and the clone size are those of that table, but D and trimming were determined from the DNA. In the table there are roughly 230,000 clones, over 80% of which are singletons. Only a few counts were recorded for this clone. The length of the CDR3 is 14 residues. Germline trimming cut 1 base from V and 6 bases from J; bases unmatched to any gene: 2. Germline-derived CDR1 and CDR2 are LNHNV and YYDKDF (reference sequence).

The receptor was isolated from a man aged 40-55 years with acute or convalescent COVID-19. Sequencing used peripheral blood. This chain links TRBV15 with TRBJ2-2; 7 bases are shared with TRBD1. CDR3 residues: CATSRGQGSGELFF. Here the CDR3 DNA reads TGTGCCACCAGCAGAGGACAGGGTTCCGGGGAGCTGTTTTTT.